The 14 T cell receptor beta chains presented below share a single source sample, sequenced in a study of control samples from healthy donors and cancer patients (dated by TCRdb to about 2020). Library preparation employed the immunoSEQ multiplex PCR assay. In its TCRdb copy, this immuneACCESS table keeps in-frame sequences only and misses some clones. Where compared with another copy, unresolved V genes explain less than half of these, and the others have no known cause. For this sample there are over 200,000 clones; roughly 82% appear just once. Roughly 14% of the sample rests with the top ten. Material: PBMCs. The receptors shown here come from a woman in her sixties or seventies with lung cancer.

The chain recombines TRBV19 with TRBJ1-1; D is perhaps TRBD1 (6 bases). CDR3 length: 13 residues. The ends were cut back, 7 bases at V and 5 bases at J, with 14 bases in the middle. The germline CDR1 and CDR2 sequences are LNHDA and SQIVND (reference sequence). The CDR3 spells CASNRALRTEAFF. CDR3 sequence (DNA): TGTGCCAGTAACAGGGCCCTGAGGACTGAAGCTTTCTTT.

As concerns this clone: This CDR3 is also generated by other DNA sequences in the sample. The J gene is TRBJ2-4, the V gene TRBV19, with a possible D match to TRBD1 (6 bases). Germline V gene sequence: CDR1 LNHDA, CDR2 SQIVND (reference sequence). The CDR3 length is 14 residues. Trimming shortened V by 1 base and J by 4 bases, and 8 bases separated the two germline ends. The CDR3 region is CASSIAGTKNIQYF. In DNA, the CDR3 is TGTGCCAGTAGTATAGCCGGGACAAAAAACATTCAGTACTTC.

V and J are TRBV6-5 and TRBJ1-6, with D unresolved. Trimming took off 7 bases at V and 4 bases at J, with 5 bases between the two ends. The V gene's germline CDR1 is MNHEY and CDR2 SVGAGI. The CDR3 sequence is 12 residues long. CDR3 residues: CASKTYNSPLHF. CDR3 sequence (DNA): TGTGCCAGCAAGACGTATAATTCACCCCTCCACTTT.

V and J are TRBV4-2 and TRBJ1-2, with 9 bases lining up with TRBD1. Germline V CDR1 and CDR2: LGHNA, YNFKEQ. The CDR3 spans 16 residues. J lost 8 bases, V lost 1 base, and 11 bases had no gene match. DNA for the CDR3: TGTGCCAGCAGCCAAGGTACAGGGGGCCTATCGAGCGGCTACACCTTC. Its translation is CASSQGTGGLSSGYTF.

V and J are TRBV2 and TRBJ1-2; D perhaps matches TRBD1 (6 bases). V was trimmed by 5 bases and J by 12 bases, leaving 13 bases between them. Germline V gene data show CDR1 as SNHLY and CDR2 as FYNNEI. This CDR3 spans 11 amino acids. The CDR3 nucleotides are TGTGCCAGCAGTTTATTAAGGACAGACACCTTC. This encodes CASSLLRTDTF.

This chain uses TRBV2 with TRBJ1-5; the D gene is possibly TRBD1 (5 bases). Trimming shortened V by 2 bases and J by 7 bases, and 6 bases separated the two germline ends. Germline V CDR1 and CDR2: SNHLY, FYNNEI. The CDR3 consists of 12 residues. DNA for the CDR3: TGTGCCAGCAGTGAAAGGGGCCAGCCCCAGCATTTT. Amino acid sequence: CASSERGQPQHF. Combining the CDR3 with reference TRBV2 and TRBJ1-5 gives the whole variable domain EPEVTQTPSHQVTQMGQEVILRCVPISNHLYFYWYRQILGQKVEFLVSFYNNEISEKSEIFDDQFSVERPDGSNFTLKIRSTKLEDSAMYFCASSERGQPQHFGDGTRLSIL.

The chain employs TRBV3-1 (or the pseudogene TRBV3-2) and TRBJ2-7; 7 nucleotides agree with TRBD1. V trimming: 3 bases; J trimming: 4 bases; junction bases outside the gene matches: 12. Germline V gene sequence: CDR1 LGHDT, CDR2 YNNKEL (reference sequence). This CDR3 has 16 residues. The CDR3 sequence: CASSQATGTDLYEQYF. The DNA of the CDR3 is TGTGCCAGCAGCCAGGCCACCGGGACAGACTTATACGAGCAGTACTTC.

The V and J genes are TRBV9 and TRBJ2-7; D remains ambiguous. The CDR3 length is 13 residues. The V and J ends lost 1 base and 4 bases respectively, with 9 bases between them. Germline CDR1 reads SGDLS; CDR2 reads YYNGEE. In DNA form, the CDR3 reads TGTGCCAGCAGCGTAACTGACTTGTACGAGCAGTACTTC. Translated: CASSVTDLYEQYF.

CDR3 DNA sequence: TGTGCCATCAGTGAGGATGGGGTTGGAAACACCATATATTTT. Its translation is CAISEDGVGNTIYF. V and J are TRBV10-3 and TRBJ1-3; D call uncertain. In germline, CDR1 is ENHRY, CDR2 SYGVKD. The CDR3 loop spans 14 amino acids. Trimming removed 2 bases from V and 3 bases from J, with 8 bases in between.

In DNA form, the CDR3 reads TGTGCCAGCTCACCGGAGGAGGGGGCGAAGACCCAGTACTTC. This sequence encodes CASSPEEGAKTQYF. The chain combines TRBV18 with TRBJ2-5; tentative D call: TRBD1 (7 bases). V shed 3 bases and J shed 6 bases, with 14 bases lying between them. The CDR3 is 14 residues long. The germline CDR1 and CDR2 sequences are KGHSH and LQKENI.

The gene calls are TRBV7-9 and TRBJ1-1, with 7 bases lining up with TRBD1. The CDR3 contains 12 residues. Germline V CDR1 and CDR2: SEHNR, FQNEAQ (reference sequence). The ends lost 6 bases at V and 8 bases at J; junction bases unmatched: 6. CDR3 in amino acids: CASSQDRSEAFF. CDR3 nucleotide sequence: TGTGCCAGCAGTCAGGACAGGTCCGAAGCTTTCTTT. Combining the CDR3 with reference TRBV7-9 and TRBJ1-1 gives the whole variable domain DTGVSQNPRHKITKRGQNVTFRCDPISEHNRLYWYRQTLGQGPEFLTYFQNEAQLEKSRLLSDRFSAERPKGSFSTLEIQRTEQGDSAMYLCASSQDRSEAFFGQGTRLTVV.

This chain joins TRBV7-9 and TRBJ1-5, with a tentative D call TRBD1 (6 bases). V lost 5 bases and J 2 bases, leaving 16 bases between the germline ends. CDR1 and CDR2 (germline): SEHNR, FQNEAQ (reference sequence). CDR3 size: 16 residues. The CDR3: CASSLSGGAGNQPQHF. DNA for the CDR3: TGTGCCAGCAGCCTAAGTGGGGGGGCTGGCAATCAGCCCCAGCATTTT.

The CDR3 here is CASSLTSQGGLEQYF. As DNA, the CDR3 is TGCGCCAGCAGTCTGACATCCCAGGGTGGTTTGGAGCAGTACTTC. The chain uses TRBV10-2 and TRBJ2-7, with D possibly TRBD1 on 5 matching bases. The V gene lost 5 bases and the J gene lost 7 bases, with 21 bases spanning the gap. The germline CDR1 and CDR2 sequences are WSHSY and SAAADI. The CDR3 runs 15 residues.

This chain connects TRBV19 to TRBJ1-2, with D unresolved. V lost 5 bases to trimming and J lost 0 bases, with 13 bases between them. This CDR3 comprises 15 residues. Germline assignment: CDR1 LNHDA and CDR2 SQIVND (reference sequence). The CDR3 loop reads CASSPAGVANYGYTF. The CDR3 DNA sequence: TGTGCCAGTAGTCCCGCCGGGGTAGCTAACTATGGCTACACCTTC.